The clone carrying this TCR beta chain was observed a single time. The antigen is unknown. The sample belongs to a study of T cell clones after liver transplantation. For the study at large: As an antigen-independent comparator, third-party-reactive TCRbeta sequences came from pre-transplant mixed lymphocyte reactions. Subjects received no induction therapy and standard immunosuppression until randomization at 12-24 months post-transplant. Draws occurred before transplant, before withdrawal, and after complete or failed withdrawal. Study conclusions and caveats: The donor-reactive repertoire was only partly measurable in a couple of subjects, lacking donor cells.

Germline lookup yields CDR1 MNHNS and CDR2 SASEGT. The ends were cut back, 5 bases at V and 3 bases at J, with 13 bases in the middle. The CDR3 has 14 residues. Only in-frame clones appear in the TCRdb table, and some are missing; sequencing was by immunoSEQ multiplex PCR. The data hold tens of thousands of clones, with about 85% observed a single time. V is TRBV6-1 and J is TRBJ2-5; D may be TRBD2 (5 bases). The sequenced sample was CD4+ T cells from blood, obtained 48 months after liver transplant. The receptor comes from a human patient who received a liver transplant. Some T cells may be provided by the graft donor. CDR3: CASSRTWSEETQYF. CDR3 bases: TGTGCCAGCAGTAGGACTTGGAGTGAAGAGACCCAGTACTTC.